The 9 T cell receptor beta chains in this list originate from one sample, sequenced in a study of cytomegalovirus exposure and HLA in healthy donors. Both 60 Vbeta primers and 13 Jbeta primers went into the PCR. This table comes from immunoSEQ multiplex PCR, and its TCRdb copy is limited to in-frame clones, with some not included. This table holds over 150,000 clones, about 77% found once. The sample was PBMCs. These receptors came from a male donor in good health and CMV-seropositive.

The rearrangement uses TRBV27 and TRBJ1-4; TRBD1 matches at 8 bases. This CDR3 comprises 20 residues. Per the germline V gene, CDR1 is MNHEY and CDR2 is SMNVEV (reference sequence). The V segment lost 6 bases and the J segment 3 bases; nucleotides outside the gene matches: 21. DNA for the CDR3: TGTGCCAGCAGATTTACCCAGGGGGCAACCGCCGAAGAGGCTAATGAAAAACTGTTTTTT. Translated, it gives CASRFTQGATAEEANEKLFF.

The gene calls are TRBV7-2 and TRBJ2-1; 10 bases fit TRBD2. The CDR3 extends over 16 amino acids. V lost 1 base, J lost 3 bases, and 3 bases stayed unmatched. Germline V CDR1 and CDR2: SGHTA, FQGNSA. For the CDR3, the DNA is TGTGCCAGCAGCTTAGGGACTAGCGGTGTCTACAATGAGCAGTTCTTC. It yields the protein CASSLGTSGVYNEQFF.

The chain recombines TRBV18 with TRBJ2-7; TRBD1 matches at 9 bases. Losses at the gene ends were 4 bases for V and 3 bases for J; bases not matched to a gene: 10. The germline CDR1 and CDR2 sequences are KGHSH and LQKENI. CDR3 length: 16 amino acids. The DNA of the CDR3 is TGTGCCAGCTCACTCCGAACAGGGGGCACAGGCTACGAGCAGTACTTC. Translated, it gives CASSLRTGGTGYEQYF.

The CDR3 DNA reads as TGTGCCATTGACAGGGGGCAATCTAGTGAAGCTTTCTTT. Its translation is CAIDRGQSSEAFF. J is TRBJ1-1 and V is TRBV6-6; TRBD1 matches 10 bases. This CDR3 has 13 amino acids. Germline CDR1 reads MNHNY; CDR2 reads SVGAGI (reference sequence). The junction had 9 bases not matched to a gene; V was cut back by 10 bases and J by 7 bases.

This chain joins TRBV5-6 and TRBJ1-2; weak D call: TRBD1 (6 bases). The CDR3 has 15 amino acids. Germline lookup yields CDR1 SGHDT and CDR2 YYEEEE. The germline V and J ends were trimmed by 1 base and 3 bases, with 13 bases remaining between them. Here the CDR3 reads CASSLTGSLYYGYTF. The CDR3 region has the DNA TGTGCCAGCAGCTTGACAGGGAGCCTTTACTATGGCTACACCTTC.

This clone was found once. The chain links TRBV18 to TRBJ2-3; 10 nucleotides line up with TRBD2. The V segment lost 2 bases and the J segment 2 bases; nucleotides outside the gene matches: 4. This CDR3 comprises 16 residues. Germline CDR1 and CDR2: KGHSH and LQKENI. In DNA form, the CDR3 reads TGTGCCAGCTCACCAGGACTAGCGGAGTTCACAGATACGCAGTATTTT. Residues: CASSPGLAEFTDTQYF. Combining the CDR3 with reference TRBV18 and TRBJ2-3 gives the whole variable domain NAGVMQNPRHLVRRRGQEARLRCSPMKGHSHVYWYRQLPEEGLKFMVYLQKENIIDESGMPKERFSAEFPKEGPSILRIQQVVRGDSAAYFCASSPGLAEFTDTQYFGPGTRLTVL.

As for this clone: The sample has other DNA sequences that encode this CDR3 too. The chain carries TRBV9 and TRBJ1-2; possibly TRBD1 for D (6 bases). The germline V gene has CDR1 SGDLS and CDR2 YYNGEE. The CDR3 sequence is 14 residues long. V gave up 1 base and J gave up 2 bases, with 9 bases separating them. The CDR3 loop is CASSVRGGNYGYTF. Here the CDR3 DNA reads TGTGCCAGCAGCGTACGAGGGGGAAACTATGGCTACACCTTC.

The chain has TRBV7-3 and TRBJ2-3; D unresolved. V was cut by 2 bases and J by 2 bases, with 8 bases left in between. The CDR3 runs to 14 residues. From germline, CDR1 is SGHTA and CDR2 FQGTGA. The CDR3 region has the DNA TGTGCCAGCAGCTTAGGGCTTTCCACAGATACGCAGTATTTT. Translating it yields CASSLGLSTDTQYF.

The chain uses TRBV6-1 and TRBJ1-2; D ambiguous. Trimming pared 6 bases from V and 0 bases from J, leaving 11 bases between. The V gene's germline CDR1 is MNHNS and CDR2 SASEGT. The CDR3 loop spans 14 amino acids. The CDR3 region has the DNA TGTGCCAGCAGCCATGACGGAGCTAACTATGGCTACACCTTC. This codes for CASSHDGANYGYTF.